These T cell receptor beta chains were read from a single sample in a study of blood T cell repertoires in COVID-19. Clones were read by immunoSEQ multiplex PCR, and TCRdb kept only the in-frame ones, dropping some. Of 65,000 to 70,000 clones in the sample, under 95% were seen once. The specimen sequenced was peripheral blood. Receptor source: a man aged 70 or older with active COVID-19. Both conserved end residues are part of each CDR3. A D gene is named only where the DNA matches it firmly. Only part of the rows carry a size: once, few, many, or a class if the clone is expanded.

v_gene	abundance	j_gene	d_gene	CDR3aa	CDR3nt
TRBV29-1	NA	TRBJ1-2	NA	CSVGQGSGYTF	TGCAGCGTTGGGCAGGGGTCTGGCTACACCTTC
TRBV5-1	NA	TRBJ2-3	NA	CASSPHTSSDTQYF	TGCGCCAGCAGCCCTCATACTAGTTCGGATACGCAGTATTTT
TRBV5-1	NA	TRBJ1-2	TRBD1	CASSLTGAAILYGYTF	TGCGCCAGCAGCTTGACAGGGGCCGCCATTCTCTATGGCTACACCTTC
TRBV7-9	NA	TRBJ2-7	TRBD2	CASSPPGGTNYEQYF	TGTGCCAGCAGCCCCCCCGGGGGGACCAACTACGAGCAGTACTTC
TRBV7-9	once	TRBJ1-4	TRBD1	CASSAYRGRDEKLFF	TGTGCCAGCAGCGCCTACAGGGGGCGAGATGAAAAACTGTTTTTT
TRBV7-9	NA	TRBJ2-6	TRBD1	CASSPGTGGEGANVLTF	TGTGCCAGCAGCCCCGGGACAGGGGGCGAAGGGGCCAACGTCCTGACTTTC
TRBV28	NA	TRBJ2-1	TRBD2	CASSGWESSGYNEQFF	TGTGCCAGCAGTGGGTGGGAGTCTAGCGGATACAATGAGCAGTTCTTC
TRBV2	NA	TRBJ1-1	NA	CASSQQENTEAFF	TGTGCCAGCAGTCAACAGGAGAACACTGAAGCTTTCTTT
TRBV15	once	TRBJ1-6	NA	CATSTMYNSPLHF	TGTGCCACCAGTACTATGTATAATTCACCCCTCCACTTT
TRBV6-5	NA	TRBJ2-1	NA	CASSYSTDRNNEQFF	TGTGCCAGCAGTTACTCGACGGACAGAAACAATGAGCAGTTCTTC
TRBV11-3	NA	TRBJ1-3	NA	CASSLEAGEGNTIYF	TGTGCCAGCAGCTTAGAGGCAGGGGAAGGAAACACCATATATTTT
TRBV7-9	NA	TRBJ2-1	TRBD1	CASSPLTGLSEQFF	TGTGCCAGCAGCCCCTTGACAGGGTTAAGTGAGCAGTTCTTC
TRBV3-1/TRBV3-2	NA	TRBJ1-2	NA	CASSQDWGQPGGYTF	TGTGCCAGCAGCCAAGATTGGGGGCAGCCGGGAGGCTACACCTTC
TRBV18	NA	TRBJ2-5	TRBD1	CASSPRRGPETQYF	TGTGCCAGCTCACCACGCAGGGGGCCCGAGACCCAGTACTTC
TRBV18	NA	TRBJ2-6	NA	CASSPQGSGANVLTF	TGTGCCAGCTCACCTCAGGGTTCTGGGGCCAACGTCCTGACTTTC
TRBV18	NA	TRBJ2-1	TRBD2	CASSPERLAGYSSYNEQFF	TGTGCCAGCTCACCAGAGAGACTAGCGGGTTATAGCTCCTACAATGAGCAGTTCTTC
TRBV6-5	once	TRBJ1-5	TRBD1	CASSRQGASQPQHF	TGTGCCAGCAGCAGACAGGGCGCTTCTCAGCCCCAGCATTTT
TRBV9	NA	TRBJ2-3	TRBD2	CASSALAGSTDTQYF	TGTGCCAGCAGCGCCCTAGCGGGGAGCACAGATACGCAGTATTTT
TRBV19	NA	TRBJ1-5	TRBD1	CASSLGQGTHSNQPQHF	TGTGCCAGTAGTTTGGGACAGGGGACACATAGCAATCAGCCCCAGCATTTT
TRBV11-3	NA	TRBJ2-5	NA	CASSLFPETQYF	TGTGCCAGCAGCTTATTTCCGGAGACCCAGTACTTC
TRBV5-1	NA	TRBJ1-4	TRBD1	CASSLQGVGEKLFF	TGCGCCAGCAGCCTACAGGGGGTAGGCGAAAAACTGTTTTTT
TRBV1	NA	TRBJ1-1	NA	CTSSQERAEAFF	TGCACCAGCAGCCAAGAACGCGCTGAAGCTTTCTTT
TRBV6-5	NA	TRBJ2-7	TRBD1	CASSYTGTGYYEQYF	TGTGCCAGCAGTTACACCGGGACAGGGTACTACGAGCAGTACTTC
TRBV5-1	NA	TRBJ2-3	TRBD2	CASSLALSGGGSDTQYF	TGCGCCAGCAGCTTGGCCCTTAGCGGGGGAGGGTCAGATACGCAGTATTTT
TRBV18	NA	TRBJ1-6	NA	CASSGGSDYNSPLHF	TGTGCCAGCTCGGGGGGGTCTGACTATAATTCACCCCTCCACTTT
TRBV25-1	NA	TRBJ1-2	TRBD1	CASSEPRQGIGYTF	TGTGCCAGCAGTGAACCCCGACAGGGGATCGGCTACACCTTC
TRBV5-6	NA	TRBJ1-6	TRBD1	CASSLYPGQGSPLHF	TGTGCCAGCAGCTTATACCCGGGACAGGGATCACCCCTCCACTTT
TRBV20-1	NA	TRBJ1-2	NA	CSASTAAGYTF	TGCAGTGCTTCGACAGCCGCTGGCTACACCTTC
TRBV9	NA	TRBJ2-3	NA	CASSVDVGGTDTQYF	TGTGCCAGCAGCGTAGACGTGGGGGGAACAGATACGCAGTATTTT
TRBV6-4	NA	TRBJ2-7	TRBD1	CASAPDRGAYEQYF	TGTGCCAGCGCACCCGACAGGGGGGCCTACGAGCAGTACTTC
TRBV5-6	NA	TRBJ1-2	TRBD1	CASSLAGTGTEGYTF	TGTGCCAGCAGCTTGGCGGGGACAGGGACGGAAGGCTACACCTTC
TRBV5-5	NA	TRBJ2-4	TRBD1	CASRRQGPVAKNIQYF	TGTGCCAGCAGAAGACAGGGGCCCGTAGCCAAAAACATTCAGTACTTC
TRBV7-8	NA	TRBJ2-5	TRBD2	CASSRPVIAGGPETQYF	TGTGCCAGCAGCCGCCCCGTAATAGCGGGGGGGCCAGAGACCCAGTACTTC
TRBV7-7	once	TRBJ2-2	TRBD1	CASSWDRGAGELFF	TGTGCTAGCAGCTGGGACAGGGGAGCCGGGGAGCTGTTTTTT
TRBV6-2/TRBV6-3	NA	TRBJ1-2	NA	CASSYLGQSAYGYTF	TGTGCCAGCAGTTACCTCGGACAGTCCGCCTATGGCTACACCTTC